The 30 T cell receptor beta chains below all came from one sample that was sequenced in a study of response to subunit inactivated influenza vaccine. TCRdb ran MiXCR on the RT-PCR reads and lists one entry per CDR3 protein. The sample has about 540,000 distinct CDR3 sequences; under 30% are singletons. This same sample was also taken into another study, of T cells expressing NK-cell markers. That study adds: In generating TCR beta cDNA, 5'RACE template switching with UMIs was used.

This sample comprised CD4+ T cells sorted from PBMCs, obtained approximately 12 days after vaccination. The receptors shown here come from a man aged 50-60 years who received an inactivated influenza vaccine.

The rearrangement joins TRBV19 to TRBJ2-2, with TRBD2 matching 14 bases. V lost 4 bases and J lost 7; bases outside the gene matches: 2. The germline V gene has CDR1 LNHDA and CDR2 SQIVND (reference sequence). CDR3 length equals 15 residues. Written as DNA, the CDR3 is TGTGCCAGTAGTAGGACTAGCGGGAGGAGCGGGGAGCTGTTTTTT. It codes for CASSRTSGRSGELFF.

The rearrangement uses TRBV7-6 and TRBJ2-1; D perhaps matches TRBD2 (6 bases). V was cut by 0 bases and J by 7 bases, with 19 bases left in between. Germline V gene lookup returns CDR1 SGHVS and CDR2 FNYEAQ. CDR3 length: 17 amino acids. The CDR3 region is CASSLALPQTSRNEQFF. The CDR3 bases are TGTGCCAGCAGCTTAGCCTTACCCCAAACTAGCCGTAATGAGCAGTTCTTC.

CDR3 in amino acids: CASSRTSGRNYEQFF. The CDR3 nucleotides are TGTGCCAGCAGCAGGACTAGCGGGAGGAATTATGAGCAGTTCTTC. This chain joins TRBV5-8 and TRBJ2-1; 14 nucleotides align to TRBD2. Trimming at V came to 4 bases and at J to 8 bases, leaving 5 bases not matched to a gene. Per the germline V gene, CDR1 is SGHTS and CDR2 is YDEGEE. The CDR3 is 15 amino acids.

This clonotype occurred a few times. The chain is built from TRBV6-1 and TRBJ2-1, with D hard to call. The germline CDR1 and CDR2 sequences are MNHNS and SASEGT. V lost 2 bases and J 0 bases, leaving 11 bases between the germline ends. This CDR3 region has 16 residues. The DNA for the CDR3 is TGTGCCAGCAGTGAATATTGGCCAGGCTCCTACAATGAGCAGTTCTTC. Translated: CASSEYWPGSYNEQFF.

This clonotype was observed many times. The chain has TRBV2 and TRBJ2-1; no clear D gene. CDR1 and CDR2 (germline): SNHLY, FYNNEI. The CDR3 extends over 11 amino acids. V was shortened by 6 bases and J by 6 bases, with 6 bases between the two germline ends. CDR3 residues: CASSPGNEQFF. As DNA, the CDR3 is TGTGCCAGCAGCCCCGGCAATGAGCAGTTCTTC.

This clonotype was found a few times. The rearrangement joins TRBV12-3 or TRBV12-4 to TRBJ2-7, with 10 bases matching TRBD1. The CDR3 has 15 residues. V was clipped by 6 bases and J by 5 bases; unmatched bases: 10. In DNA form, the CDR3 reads TGTGCCAGCAGCCAAACCGGGACAGGGGCCCACGAGCAGTACTTC. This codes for CASSQTGTGAHEQYF.

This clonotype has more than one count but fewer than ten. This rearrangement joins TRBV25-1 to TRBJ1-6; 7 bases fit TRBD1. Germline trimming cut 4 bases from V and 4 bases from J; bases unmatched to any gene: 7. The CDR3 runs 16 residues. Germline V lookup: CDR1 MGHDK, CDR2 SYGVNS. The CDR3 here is CASSGGGRAYNSPLHF. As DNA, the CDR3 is TGTGCCAGCAGTGGAGGGGGCAGGGCTTATAATTCACCCCTCCACTTT.

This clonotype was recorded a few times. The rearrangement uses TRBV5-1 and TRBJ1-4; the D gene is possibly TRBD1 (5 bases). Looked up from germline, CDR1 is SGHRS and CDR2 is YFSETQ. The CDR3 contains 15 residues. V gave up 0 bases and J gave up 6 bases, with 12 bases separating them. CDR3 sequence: CASSLEGSADEKLFF. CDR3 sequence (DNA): TGCGCCAGCAGCTTGGAGGGGTCGGCAGATGAAAAACTGTTTTTT.

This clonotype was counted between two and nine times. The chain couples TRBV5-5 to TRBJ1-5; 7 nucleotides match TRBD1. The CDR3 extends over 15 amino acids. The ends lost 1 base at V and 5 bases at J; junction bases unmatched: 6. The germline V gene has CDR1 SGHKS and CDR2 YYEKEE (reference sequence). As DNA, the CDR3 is TGTGCCAGCAGCTTGAGAGGGGGCTCGGATCAGCCCCAGCATTTT. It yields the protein CASSLRGGSDQPQHF.

The CDR3 is CSARDTGQGGEKLFF. DNA for the CDR3: TGCAGTGCTAGAGATACCGGACAGGGAGGAGAAAAACTGTTTTTT. This chain joins TRBV20-1 and TRBJ1-4; 8 nucleotides line up with TRBD1. Germline V gene data show CDR1 as DFQATT and CDR2 as SNEGSKA (reference sequence). V dropped 0 bases and J dropped 8; count of bases not matched to a gene: 8. The CDR3 runs 15 residues.

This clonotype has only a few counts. The CDR3 is CATSDPSGRSTDTQYF. CDR3 coding DNA: TGTGCCACCAGTGATCCGAGCGGGAGGAGCACAGATACGCAGTATTTT. The chain joins TRBV24-1 to TRBJ2-3; TRBD2 matches at 9 bases. The CDR3 spans 16 residues. The germline gives CDR1 KGHDR, CDR2 SFDVKD. Trimming cost V 3 bases and J 0 bases; bases outside gene matches: 3.

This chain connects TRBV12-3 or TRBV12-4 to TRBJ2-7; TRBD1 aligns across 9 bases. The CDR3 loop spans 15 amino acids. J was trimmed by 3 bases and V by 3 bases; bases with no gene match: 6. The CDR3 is CASSLLGQGFYEQYF. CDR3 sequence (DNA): TGTGCCAGCAGTTTGTTAGGACAGGGGTTCTACGAGCAGTACTTC.

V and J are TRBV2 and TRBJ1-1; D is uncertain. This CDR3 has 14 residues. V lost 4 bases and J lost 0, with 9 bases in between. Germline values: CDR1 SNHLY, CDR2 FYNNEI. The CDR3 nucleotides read TGTGCCAGCAGTGGATACCGCATGAACACTGAAGCTTTCTTT. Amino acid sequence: CASSGYRMNTEAFF. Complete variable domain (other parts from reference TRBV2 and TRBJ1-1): EPEVTQTPSHQVTQMGQEVILRCVPISNHLYFYWYRQILGQKVEFLVSFYNNEISEKSEIFDDQFSVERPDGSNFTLKIRSTKLEDSAMYFCASSGYRMNTEAFFGQGTRLTVV.

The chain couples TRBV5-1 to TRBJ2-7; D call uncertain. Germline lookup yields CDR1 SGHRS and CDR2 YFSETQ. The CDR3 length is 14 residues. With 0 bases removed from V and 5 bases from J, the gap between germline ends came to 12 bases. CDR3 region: CASSLAGPPDEQYF. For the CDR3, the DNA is TGCGCCAGCAGCTTGGCCGGACCACCGGACGAGCAGTACTTC.

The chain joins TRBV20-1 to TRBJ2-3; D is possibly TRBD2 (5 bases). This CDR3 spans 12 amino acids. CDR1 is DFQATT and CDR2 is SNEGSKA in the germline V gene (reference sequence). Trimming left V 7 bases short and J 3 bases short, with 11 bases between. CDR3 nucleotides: TGCAGTGATGTCAGGAGGACAGATACGCAGTATTTT. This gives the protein CSDVRRTDTQYF.

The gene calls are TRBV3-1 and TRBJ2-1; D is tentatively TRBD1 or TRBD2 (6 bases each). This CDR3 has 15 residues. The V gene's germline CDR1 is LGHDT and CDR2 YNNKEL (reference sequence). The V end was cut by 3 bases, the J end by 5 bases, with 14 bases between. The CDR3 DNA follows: TGTGCCAGCAGCCACCGGGGGCAACTAAACAATGAGCAGTTCTTC. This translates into CASSHRGQLNNEQFF.

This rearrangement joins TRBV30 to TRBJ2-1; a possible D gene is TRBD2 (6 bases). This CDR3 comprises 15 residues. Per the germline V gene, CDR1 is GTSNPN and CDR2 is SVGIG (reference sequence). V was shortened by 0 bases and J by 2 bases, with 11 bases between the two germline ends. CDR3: CAWSVLRETYNEQFF. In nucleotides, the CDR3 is TGTGCCTGGAGTGTACTTCGGGAGACCTACAATGAGCAGTTCTTC.

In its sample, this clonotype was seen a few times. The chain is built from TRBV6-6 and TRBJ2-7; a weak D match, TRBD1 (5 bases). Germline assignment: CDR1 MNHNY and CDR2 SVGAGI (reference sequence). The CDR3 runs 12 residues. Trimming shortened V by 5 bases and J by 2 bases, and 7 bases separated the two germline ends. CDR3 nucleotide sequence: TGTGCCAGCAGTCAGACAGCCTACGAGCAGTACTTC. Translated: CASSQTAYEQYF.

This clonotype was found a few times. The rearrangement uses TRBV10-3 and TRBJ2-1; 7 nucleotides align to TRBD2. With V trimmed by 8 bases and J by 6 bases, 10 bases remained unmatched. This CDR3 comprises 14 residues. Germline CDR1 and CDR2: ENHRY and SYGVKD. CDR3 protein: CAIAVGGSSNEQFF. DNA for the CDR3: TGTGCCATCGCTGTGGGGGGGAGCAGCAATGAGCAGTTCTTC.

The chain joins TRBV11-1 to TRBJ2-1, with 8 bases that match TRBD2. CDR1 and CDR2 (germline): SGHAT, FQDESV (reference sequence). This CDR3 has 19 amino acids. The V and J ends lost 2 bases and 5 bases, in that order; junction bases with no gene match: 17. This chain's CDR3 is CASSLFGGVGPPDHNEQFF. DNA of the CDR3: TGTGCCAGCAGCTTATTCGGGGGGGTTGGCCCGCCGGACCACAATGAGCAGTTCTTC.

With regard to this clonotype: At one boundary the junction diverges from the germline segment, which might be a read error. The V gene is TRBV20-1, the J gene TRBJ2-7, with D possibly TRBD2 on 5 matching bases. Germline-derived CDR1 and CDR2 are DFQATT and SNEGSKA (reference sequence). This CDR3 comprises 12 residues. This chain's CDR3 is CGAAVSSYEQYF. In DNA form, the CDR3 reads TGTGGTGCAGCGGTCAGCTCCTACGAGCAGTACTTC.

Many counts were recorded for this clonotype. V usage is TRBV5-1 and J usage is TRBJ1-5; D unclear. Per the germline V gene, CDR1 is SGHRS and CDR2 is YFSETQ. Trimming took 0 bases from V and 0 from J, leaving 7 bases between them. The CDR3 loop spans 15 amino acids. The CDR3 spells CASSLDSYSNQPQHF. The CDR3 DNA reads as TGCGCCAGCAGCTTGGACTCTTATAGCAATCAGCCCCAGCATTTT.

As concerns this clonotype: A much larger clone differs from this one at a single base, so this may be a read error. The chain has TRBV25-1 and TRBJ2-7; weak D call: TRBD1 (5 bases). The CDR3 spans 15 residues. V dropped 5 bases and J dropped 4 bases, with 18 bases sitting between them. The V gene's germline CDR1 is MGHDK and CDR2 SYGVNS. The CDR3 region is CASSPRTRGLYEQYF. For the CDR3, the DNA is TGTGCCAGCAGTCCCCGGACAAGGGGTCTATACGAGCAGTACTTC.

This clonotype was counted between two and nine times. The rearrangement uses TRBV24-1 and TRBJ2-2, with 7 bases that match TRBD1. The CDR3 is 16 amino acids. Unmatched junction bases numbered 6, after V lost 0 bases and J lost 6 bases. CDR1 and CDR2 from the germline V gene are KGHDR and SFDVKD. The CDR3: CATSDLGRGMPGELFF. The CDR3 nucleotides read TGTGCCACCAGTGATTTGGGCAGGGGGATGCCCGGGGAGCTGTTTTTT.

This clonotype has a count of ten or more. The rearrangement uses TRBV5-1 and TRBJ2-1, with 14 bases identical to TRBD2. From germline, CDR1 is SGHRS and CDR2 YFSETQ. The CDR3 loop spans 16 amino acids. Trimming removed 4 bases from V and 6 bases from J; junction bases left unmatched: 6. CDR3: CASSVRTSGGPNEQFF. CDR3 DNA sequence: TGCGCCAGCAGCGTGAGGACTAGCGGGGGGCCCAATGAGCAGTTCTTC. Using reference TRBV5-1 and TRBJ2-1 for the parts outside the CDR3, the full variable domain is KAGVTQTPRYLIKTRGQQVTLSCSPISGHRSVSWYQQTPGQGLQFLFEYFSETQRNKGNFPGRFSGRQFSNSRSEMNVSTLELGDSALYLCASSVRTSGGPNEQFFGPGTRLTVL.

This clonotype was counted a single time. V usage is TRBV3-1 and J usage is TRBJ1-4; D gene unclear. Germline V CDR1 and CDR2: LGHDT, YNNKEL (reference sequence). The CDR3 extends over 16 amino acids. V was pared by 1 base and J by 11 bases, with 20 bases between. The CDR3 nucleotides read TGTGCCAGCAGCCAAGTTGGGGTAAACACGTTCAAGAAACTGTTTTTT. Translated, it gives CASSQVGVNTFKKLFF.

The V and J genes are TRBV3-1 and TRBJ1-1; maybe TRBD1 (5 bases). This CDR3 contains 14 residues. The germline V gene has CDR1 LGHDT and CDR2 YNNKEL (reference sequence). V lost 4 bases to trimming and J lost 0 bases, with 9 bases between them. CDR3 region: CASSRWGVNTEAFF. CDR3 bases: TGTGCCAGCAGCCGATGGGGGGTGAACACTGAAGCTTTCTTT.

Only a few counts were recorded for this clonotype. CDR3 region: CSARGSGNTEAFF. Here the CDR3 DNA reads TGCAGTGCTAGAGGTTCAGGGAACACTGAAGCTTTCTTT. This rearrangement joins TRBV20-1 to TRBJ1-1; D is undetermined. The CDR3 runs to 13 residues. CDR1 is DFQATT, CDR2 SNEGSKA, per germline (reference sequence). V was pared by 1 base and J by 1 base, with 7 bases between.

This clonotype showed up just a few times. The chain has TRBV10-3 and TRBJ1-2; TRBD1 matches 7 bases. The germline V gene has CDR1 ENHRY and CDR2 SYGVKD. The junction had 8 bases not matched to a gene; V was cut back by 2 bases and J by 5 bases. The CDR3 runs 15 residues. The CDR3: CAISEGGPQGYGYTF. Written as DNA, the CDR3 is TGTGCCATCAGTGAGGGGGGCCCACAGGGGTATGGCTACACCTTC.

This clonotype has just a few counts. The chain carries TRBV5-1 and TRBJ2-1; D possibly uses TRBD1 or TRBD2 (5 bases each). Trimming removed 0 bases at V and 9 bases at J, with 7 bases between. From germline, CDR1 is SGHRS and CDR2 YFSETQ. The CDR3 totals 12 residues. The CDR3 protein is CASSLEGTEQFF. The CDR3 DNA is TGCGCCAGCAGCTTGGAAGGGACTGAGCAGTTCTTC.